This T cell receptor (beta chain) came from a study of cytomegalovirus exposure and HLA in healthy donors. Findings of the study overall: Presence/absence comparisons presumed near-even sequencing depth among donors. Common viral pathogens (according to a later analysis) appeared linked to several of the most significant clusters.

This CDR3 has 16 amino acids. Deletions cut 7 bases from V and 0 bases from J, with 16 bases between. Germline-derived CDR1 and CDR2 are MNHNY and SVGAGI (reference sequence). The PCR used 60 Vbeta and 13 Jbeta primers. The method was immunoSEQ multiplex PCR; TCRdb's version includes in-frame clones alone and lacks a portion of them. This table holds 150,000 to 200,000 clones, 65% to 80% found once. To note about this clone: Its antigen is unknown.

The chain carries TRBV6-6 and TRBJ1-5; tentatively, D is TRBD1 (6 bases). The source material was PBMCs. The TCR originated in a woman under 40 in good health and CMV-seropositive. CDR3 sequence: CASTRAGDPSNQPQHF. The CDR3 nucleotides are TGTGCCAGCACCAGGGCAGGGGACCCTAGCAATCAGCCCCAGCATTTT.